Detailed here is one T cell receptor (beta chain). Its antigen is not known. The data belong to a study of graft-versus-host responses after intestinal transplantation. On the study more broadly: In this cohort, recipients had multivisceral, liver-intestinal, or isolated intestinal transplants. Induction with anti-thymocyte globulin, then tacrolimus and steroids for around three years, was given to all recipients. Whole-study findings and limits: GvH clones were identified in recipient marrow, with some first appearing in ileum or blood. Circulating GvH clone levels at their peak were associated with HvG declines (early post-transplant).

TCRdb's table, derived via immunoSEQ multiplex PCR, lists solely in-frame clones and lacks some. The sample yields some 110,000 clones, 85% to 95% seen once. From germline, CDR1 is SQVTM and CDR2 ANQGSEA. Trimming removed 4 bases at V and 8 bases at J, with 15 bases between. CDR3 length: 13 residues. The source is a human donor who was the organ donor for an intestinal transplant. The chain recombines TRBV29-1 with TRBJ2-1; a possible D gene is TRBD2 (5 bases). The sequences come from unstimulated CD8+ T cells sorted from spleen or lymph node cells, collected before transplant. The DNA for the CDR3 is TGCAGCGTTGGAGTCGGGGTGAGCTATGAGCAGTTCTTC. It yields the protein CSVGVGVSYEQFF.